A selection of T cell receptor beta chains follows, all from one sample in a study of blood T cell repertoires in COVID-19. Data came from immunoSEQ multiplex PCR; TCRdb stores just in-frame clones and leaves some out. The top ten clones hold 2% to 3% of a sample with hundreds of thousands of clones, less than 85% of them seen once. The specimen sequenced was peripheral blood. These receptors were taken from a woman in her 70s with active or convalescent COVID-19. Both conserved end residues are part of each CDR3. Fields, in order: CDR3 length, D gene, V gene, clone size, CDR3 protein. The D gene is left open where the match is weak. Clone size, where shown, is once, few, many, or a class for clones that have expanded.

>15|-|TRBV18|once
CASSHNPDSNQPQHF
>16|TRBD2|TRBV6-2/TRBV6-3|once
CASSHTPGTSTYEQYF
>13|-|TRBV5-8|-
CAIGFRSGNTIYF
>17|-|TRBV11-2|-
CASSLGRGLVDTGELFF
>15|TRBD1|TRBV5-1|-
CASSSIGTGNTEAFF
>18|TRBD1|TRBV7-9|-
CASSLVLVGTGSNNEQFF
>15|-|TRBV9|-
CASSDGTFEDTEAFF
>12|-|TRBV14|-
CASSPGEGGYTF
>17|TRBD1|TRBV15|few
CATSRARPGQGLGEQYF
>16|TRBD1|TRBV24-1|-
CATSDPGLQGGDTQYF
>15|TRBD1|TRBV10-3|-
CAISLTGGEGTEAFF
>12|-|TRBV14|-
CASSQVVLPQYF
>13|-|TRBV28|-
CATGGGPNTEAFF
>12|-|TRBV7-2|-
CASRGGTGELFF
>14|-|TRBV6-5|-
CASSIRGISNIQYF
>16|TRBD1|TRBV19|-
CASLPSPDRVYYGYTF
>15|-|TRBV6-5|-
CASSRQRILGGPQHF
>15|-|TRBV6-5|once
CASRMDGESSYEQYF
>14|-|TRBV6-2/TRBV6-3|few
CASSYGGLHYEQYF
>13|-|TRBV5-1|-
CASSLMTEGLQYF
>13|-|TRBV7-8|-
CASSPQGQDTQYF
>15|-|TRBV5-1|-
CASTRSGGSTDTQYF
>15|TRBD1|TRBV5-5|-
CASRPRQGAAYEQYF
>13|-|TRBV19|few
CASSIERGTEAFF
>15|-|TRBV9|once
CASSVEVMGGNEQFF
>16|-|TRBV7-9|-
CASRPEPSRGGTEAFF
>17|TRBD2|TRBV29-1|-
CSVEDRVRLAGGNEQFF
>17|TRBD2|TRBV7-6|-
CASSSPVAGAGTGELFF
>15|TRBD2|TRBV3-1/TRBV3-2|-
CASSRPGLVRDEQFF
>15|-|TRBV6-4|-
CASSGAGPPRETQYF
>12|TRBD1|TRBV29-1|-
CSVDPGGEKLFF
>14|-|TRBV2|-
CASRGGPKSYGYTF
>14|TRBD1|TRBV12-5|-
CASGLVSGGTEAFF
>12|-|TRBV28|-
CASSFRGVVAFF
>12|-|TRBV7-2|-
CASRLNEETQYF
>16|-|TRBV7-3|-
CASSFLTSPRTGELFF
>15|-|TRBV6-5|once
CASSFQQGSNSPLHF
>14|-|TRBV3-1/TRBV3-2|-
CASSQEGLGGTQYF
>11|-|TRBV12-3/TRBV12-4|once
CASSKRTEAFF
>17|TRBD1|TRBV7-3|-
CASSLTGAGTGNSPLHF
>13|-|TRBV7-3|few
CASGAGIDTEAFF
>16|TRBD1|TRBV28|-
CASSLWDRGPVAEAFF
>13|-|TRBV29-1|few
CSVERNRAGGYTF
>14|TRBD2|TRBV2|-
CATNILAGVETQYF
>15|TRBD2|TRBV6-5|-
CASGTSGLGTDTQYF
>15|-|TRBV5-1|-
CASRQGTQQATTQYF
>12|-|TRBV9|-
CASSSQGIEQYF
>13|-|TRBV29-1|-
CSVGTALYNEQFF
>12|-|TRBV30|-
CASYTGRGGYTF
>15|-|TRBV9|-
CASSPRLWGAYEQYF
>15|-|TRBV5-5|few
CASSLAPGQLTEAFF
>13|-|TRBV3-1/TRBV3-2|once
CASSRGTHNEQFF
>13|-|TRBV2|-
CASTQGFQETQYF
>15|-|TRBV10-3|-
CAIRRSGTSYNEQFF
>14|TRBD1|TRBV10-1|-
CASSQNTGDYGYTF
>19|TRBD2|TRBV28|-
CASSLWASGRPGSTDTQYF
>12|-|TRBV6-6|-
CASRDTNYGYTF
>15|-|TRBV4-1|-
CASSLQWTADSPLHF
>16|-|TRBV29-1|once
CSVAGSQGSNQETQYF